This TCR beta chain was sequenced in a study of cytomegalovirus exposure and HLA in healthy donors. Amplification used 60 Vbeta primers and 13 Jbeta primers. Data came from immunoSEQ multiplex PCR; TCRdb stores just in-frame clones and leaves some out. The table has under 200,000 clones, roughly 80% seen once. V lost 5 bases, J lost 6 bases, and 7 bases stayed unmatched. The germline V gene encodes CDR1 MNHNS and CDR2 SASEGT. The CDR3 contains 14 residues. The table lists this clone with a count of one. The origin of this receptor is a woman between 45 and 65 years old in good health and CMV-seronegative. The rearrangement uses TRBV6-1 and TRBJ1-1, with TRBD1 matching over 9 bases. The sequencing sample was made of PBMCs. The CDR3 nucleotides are TGTGCCAGCAGTATACAGGGGGCTTGGGCTGAAGCTTTCTTT. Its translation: CASSIQGAWAEAFF.